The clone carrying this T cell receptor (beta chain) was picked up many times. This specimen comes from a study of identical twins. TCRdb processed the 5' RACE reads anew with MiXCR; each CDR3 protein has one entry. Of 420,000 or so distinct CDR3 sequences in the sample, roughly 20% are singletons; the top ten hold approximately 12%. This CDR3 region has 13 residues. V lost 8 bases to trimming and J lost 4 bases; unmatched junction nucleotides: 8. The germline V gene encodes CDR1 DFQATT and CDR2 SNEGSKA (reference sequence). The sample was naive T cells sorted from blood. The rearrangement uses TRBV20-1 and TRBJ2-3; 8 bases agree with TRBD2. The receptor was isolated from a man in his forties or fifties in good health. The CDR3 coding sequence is TGCAGTCAAGGGCTAGCGGGTGCAGATACGCAGTATTTT. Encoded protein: CSQGLAGADTQYF.